These 11 T cell receptor beta chains originate from one sample sequenced in a study of blood T cell repertoires in COVID-19. Generated by immunoSEQ multiplex PCR, the TCRdb table keeps only in-frame clones and is missing some. The sample shows 250,000 to 300,000 clones, 90% of them seen only once. Material: peripheral blood. These receptors originate from a woman in her sixties with COVID-19, enrolled during active disease.

The J gene is TRBJ1-1, the V gene TRBV7-3; no reliable D call. The V gene's germline CDR1 is SGHTA and CDR2 FQGTGA. V lost 1 base and J 1 base, leaving 4 bases between the germline ends. The CDR3 consists of 13 residues. CDR3 loop: CASSLSENTEAFF. The CDR3 DNA sequence: TGTGCCAGCAGCTTAAGCGAGAACACTGAAGCTTTCTTT.

V gene TRBV5-8 combines with J gene TRBJ1-1; a weak D match, TRBD1 (5 bases). In germline, CDR1 is SGHTS, CDR2 YDEGEE. V lost 0 bases to trimming and J lost 6 bases, with 9 bases between them. CDR3 length equals 13 residues. The CDR3 is CASSLEGLSEAFF. The CDR3 DNA follows: TGTGCCAGCAGCTTGGAGGGGCTCTCTGAAGCTTTCTTT.

With respect to this clone: At the DNA level, this CDR3 is encoded by other sequences in the same sample as well. The chain employs TRBV5-1 and TRBJ2-3; the match to TRBD1 covers 8 bases. The V gene end was trimmed by 3 bases and the J gene end by 0 bases; junction bases not matched to a gene: 3. The CDR3 consists of 15 residues. The germline V gene has CDR1 SGHRS and CDR2 YFSETQ. CDR3: CASSSRQGSTDTQYF. CDR3 sequence (DNA): TGCGCCAGCAGCTCCAGACAGGGGAGCACAGATACGCAGTATTTT.

This clone was found a few times. The rearrangement uses TRBV4-1 and TRBJ2-1, with D perhaps matching TRBD1 (5 bases). The V gene lost 0 bases and the J gene lost 7 bases, with 10 bases spanning the gap. CDR1 and CDR2 from the germline V gene are MGHRA and YSYEKL. CDR3 length: 14 residues. CDR3 region: CASSQEYRRNEQFF. CDR3 DNA: TGCGCCAGCAGCCAAGAGTACAGGAGAAATGAGCAGTTCTTC.

This chain links TRBV30 with TRBJ2-3, with 8 bases that match TRBD1. Trimming at V came to 2 bases and at J to 1 base, leaving 5 bases not matched to a gene. Germline loops: CDR1 GTSNPN, CDR2 SVGIG (reference sequence). The length of the CDR3 is 15 residues. The CDR3 bases are TGTGCCTGGAGTACCATGACAGGGGGCACAGATACGCAGTATTTT. It is translated as CAWSTMTGGTDTQYF. Supplemented by reference TRBV30 and TRBJ2-3, the full variable domain reads SQTIHQWPATLVQPVGSPLSLECTVEGTSNPNLYWYRQAAGRGLQLLFYSVGIGQISSEVPQNLSASRPQDRQFILSSKKLLLSDSGFYLCAWSTMTGGTDTQYFGPGTRLTVL.

This clone has just a few counts. This sequence joins TRBV10-2 and TRBJ2-1, with 7 bases identical to TRBD1. V lost 10 bases and J lost 5; bases outside the gene matches: 11. The germline gives CDR1 WSHSY, CDR2 SAAADI. The CDR3 consists of 14 residues. The CDR3 is CATLDRRFNNEQFF. CDR3 DNA sequence: TGCGCCACCCTGGACAGGAGGTTCAACAATGAGCAGTTCTTC.

The chain employs TRBV5-1 and TRBJ1-3; a possible D gene is TRBD1 (6 bases). V was shortened by 4 bases and J by 0 bases, with 11 bases between the two germline ends. The CDR3 contains 15 residues. Germline loops: CDR1 SGHRS, CDR2 YFSETQ. The CDR3 region is CASSARTDSGNTIYF. Written as DNA, the CDR3 is TGCGCCAGCAGCGCCCGGACAGACTCTGGAAACACCATATATTTT.

This rearrangement joins TRBV6-2 or TRBV6-3 to TRBJ1-5, with 9 nucleotides matching TRBD1. Germline assignment: CDR1 MNHEY and CDR2 SVGEGT. This CDR3 has 15 residues. With V trimmed by 6 bases and J by 9 bases, 12 bases remained unmatched. CDR3 loop: CASSFPGTGTMPQHF. Written as DNA, the CDR3 is TGTGCCAGCAGCTTCCCCGGGACAGGGACTATGCCCCAGCATTTT.

The gene calls are TRBV9 and TRBJ1-2, with a tentative D call TRBD1 (5 bases). The germline CDR1 and CDR2 sequences are SGDLS and YYNGEE. This CDR3 has 16 residues. Trimming took 0 bases from V and 2 from J, leaving 14 bases between them. As DNA, the CDR3 is TGTGCCAGCAGCGTAGCGGGGGGAGGGCGGAACTATGGCTACACCTTC. Amino acids: CASSVAGGGRNYGYTF.

This clone has a single count. This chain joins TRBV4-1 and TRBJ2-2; perhaps TRBD2 as D (5 bases). V was clipped by 6 bases and J by 5 bases, with 13 bases between them. Germline values: CDR1 MGHRA, CDR2 YSYEKL. The CDR3 covers 14 residues. The CDR3 nucleotides are TGCGCCAGCAGAACCGGAGAGGGAACCGGGGAGCTGTTTTTT. It codes for CASRTGEGTGELFF.

The genes are TRBV5-4 and TRBJ1-2, with 11 nucleotides matching TRBD1. Germline V CDR1 and CDR2: SGHNT, YYREEE (reference sequence). This CDR3 is 15 amino acids long. After removal of 1 base from V and 5 bases from J, the junction contained 4 bases not matched to a gene. CDR3 in DNA: TGTGCCAGCAGCTTGAGGACAGGGGGCGGATATGGCTACACCTTC. Encoded protein: CASSLRTGGGYGYTF.